This T cell receptor beta chain was sequenced in a study of glioma-infiltrating T cells after dendritic cell vaccination. Study-level points and caveats: Higher pretreatment TIL content predicted longer progression-free time and survival. TCR clonality showed no direct relationship with survival.

Up to 2 ug genomic DNA was used for TCRB CDR3 amplification. The method was immunoSEQ multiplex PCR; TCRdb's version includes in-frame clones alone and lacks a portion of them. The sample includes 50,000 to 65,000 clones, about 84% seen only once; the top ten take just under 9%. Described time point: after dendritic cell vaccination, including at tumor progression/relapse. Patients had residual fresh-frozen tumor tissue and more than two years of survival data. Comments on this clone: Its target is not known.

V was clipped by 0 bases and J by 4 bases, with 7 bases between them. This CDR3 region has 13 residues. CDR1 and CDR2 from the germline V gene are SGDLS and YYNGEE. The sample in question was blood, obtained after dendritic cell vaccination. This clonotype was sampled from a human donor with glioblastoma. The chain recombines TRBV9 with TRBJ1-2; D is undetermined. CDR3 DNA: TGTGCCAGCAGCGTAGTGAGTGGCTATGGCTACACCTTC. As protein: CASSVVSGYGYTF.